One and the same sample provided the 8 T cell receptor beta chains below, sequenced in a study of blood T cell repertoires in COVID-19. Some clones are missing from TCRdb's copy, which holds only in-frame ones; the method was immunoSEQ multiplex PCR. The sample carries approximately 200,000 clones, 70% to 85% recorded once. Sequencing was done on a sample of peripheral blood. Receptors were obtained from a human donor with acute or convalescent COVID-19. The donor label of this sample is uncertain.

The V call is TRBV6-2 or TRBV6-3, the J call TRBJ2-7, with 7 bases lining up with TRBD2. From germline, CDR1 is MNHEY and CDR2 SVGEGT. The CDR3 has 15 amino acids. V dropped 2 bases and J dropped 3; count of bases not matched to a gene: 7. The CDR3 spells CASSYATSSFYEQYF. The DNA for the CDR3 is TGTGCCAGCAGTTACGCGACTAGCAGTTTCTACGAGCAGTACTTC.

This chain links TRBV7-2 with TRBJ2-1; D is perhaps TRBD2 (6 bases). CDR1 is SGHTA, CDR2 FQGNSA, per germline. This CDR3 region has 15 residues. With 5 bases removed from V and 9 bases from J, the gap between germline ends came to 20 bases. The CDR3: CASSEQVVLASEQFF. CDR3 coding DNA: TGTGCCAGCAGCGAACAGGTAGTACTAGCAAGTGAGCAGTTCTTC. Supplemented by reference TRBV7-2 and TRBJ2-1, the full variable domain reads GAGVSQSPSNKVTEKGKDVELRCDPISGHTALYWYRQSLGQGLEFLIYFQGNSAPDKSGLPSDRFSAERTGGSVSTLTIQRTQQEDSAVYLCASSEQVVLASEQFFGPGTRLTVL.

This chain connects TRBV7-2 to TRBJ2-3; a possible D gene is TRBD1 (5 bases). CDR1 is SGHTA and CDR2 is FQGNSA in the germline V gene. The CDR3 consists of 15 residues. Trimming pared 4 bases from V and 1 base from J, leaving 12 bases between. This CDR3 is CASSSDSRRTDTQYF. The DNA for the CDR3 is TGTGCCAGCAGCTCCGACAGCCGGCGCACAGATACGCAGTATTTT.

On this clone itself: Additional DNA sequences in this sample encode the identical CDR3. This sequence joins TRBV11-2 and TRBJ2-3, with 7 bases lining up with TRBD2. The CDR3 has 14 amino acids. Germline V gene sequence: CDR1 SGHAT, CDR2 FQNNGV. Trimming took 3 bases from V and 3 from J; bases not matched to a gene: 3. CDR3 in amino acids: CASSLGGPTDTQYF. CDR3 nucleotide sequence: TGTGCCAGCAGCTTGGGAGGGCCGACAGATACGCAGTATTTT.

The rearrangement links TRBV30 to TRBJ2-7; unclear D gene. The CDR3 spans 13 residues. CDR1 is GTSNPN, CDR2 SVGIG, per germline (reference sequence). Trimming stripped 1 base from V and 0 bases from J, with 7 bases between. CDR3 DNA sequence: TGTGCCTGGAGTGGACGCGGCTCCTACGAGCAGTACTTC. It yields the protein CAWSGRGSYEQYF. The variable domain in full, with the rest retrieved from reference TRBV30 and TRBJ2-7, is SQTIHQWPATLVQPVGSPLSLECTVEGTSNPNLYWYRQAAGRGLQLLFYSVGIGQISSEVPQNLSASRPQDRQFILSSKKLLLSDSGFYLCAWSGRGSYEQYFGPGTRLTVT.

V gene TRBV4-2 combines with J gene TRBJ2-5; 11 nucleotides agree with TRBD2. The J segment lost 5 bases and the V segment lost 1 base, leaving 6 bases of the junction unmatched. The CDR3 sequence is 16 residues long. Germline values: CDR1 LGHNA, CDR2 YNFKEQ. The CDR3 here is CASSQGSTSGSETQYF. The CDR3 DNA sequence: TGTGCCAGCAGCCAAGGTTCAACTAGCGGGAGTGAGACCCAGTACTTC.

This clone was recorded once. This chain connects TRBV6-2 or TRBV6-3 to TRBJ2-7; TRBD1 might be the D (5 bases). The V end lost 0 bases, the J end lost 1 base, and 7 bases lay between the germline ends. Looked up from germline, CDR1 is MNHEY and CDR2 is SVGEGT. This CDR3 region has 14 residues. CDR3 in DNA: TGTGCCAGCAGTTACTCGACAGTGTCCTACGAGCAGTACTTC. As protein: CASSYSTVSYEQYF.

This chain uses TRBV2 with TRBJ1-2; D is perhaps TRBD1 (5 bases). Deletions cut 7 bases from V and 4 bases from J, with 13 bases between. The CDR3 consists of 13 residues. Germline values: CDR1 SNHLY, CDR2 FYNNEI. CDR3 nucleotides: TGTGCCAGCACTCAGACAGCGTTCTATGGCTACACCTTC. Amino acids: CASTQTAFYGYTF. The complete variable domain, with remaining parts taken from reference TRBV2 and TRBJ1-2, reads EPEVTQTPSHQVTQMGQEVILRCVPISNHLYFYWYRQILGQKVEFLVSFYNNEISEKSEIFDDQFSVERPDGSNFTLKIRSTKLEDSAMYFCASTQTAFYGYTFGSGTRLTVV.